These 2 T cell receptor beta chains share one sample of origin, sequenced in a study of cytomegalovirus exposure and HLA in healthy donors. The study ran its PCR with 60 Vbeta and 13 Jbeta primers. Generated by immunoSEQ multiplex PCR, the TCRdb table keeps only in-frame clones and is missing some. The profile shows around 180,000 clones, almost 85% of them singletons. Sequencing was performed on PBMCs. Receptor source: a woman between 45 and 65 years old in good health and CMV-seronegative.

The chain is built from TRBV13 and TRBJ1-1; D possibly corresponds to TRBD1 (5 bases). This CDR3 spans 13 amino acids. Germline lookup yields CDR1 PRHDT and CDR2 FYEKMQ (reference sequence). V lost 5 bases and J 3 bases, leaving 10 bases between the germline ends. The CDR3, as DNA: TGTGCCAGCAGCCTAACCAGGGACACTGAAGCTTTCTTT. This gives the protein CASSLTRDTEAFF.

The rearrangement joins TRBV5-1 to TRBJ2-1; tentatively, D is TRBD1 (7 bases). The CDR3 contains 14 residues. Germline values: CDR1 SGHRS, CDR2 YFSETQ. V was clipped by 0 bases and J by 8 bases, with 12 bases between them. CDR3 DNA: TGCGCCAGCAGCTTGGTAGGAGGGGGCGATGAGCAGTTCTTC. This codes for CASSLVGGGDEQFF.